The present TCR beta chain was sequenced within a study of T cells in Graves' hyperthyroidism and ophthalmopathy. Broader study findings: Ophthalmopathy and stable hyperthyroidism were separated by a 13 V-J model. Appearing also in blood were most of the thyroid clonotypes expanded above 0.001. Ophthalmopathy, which appeared later, was predicted by the model a median roughly 6.5 months before onset.

RNA transcripts served as the template for amplifying TCR beta CDR3 regions. In the first-round RT-PCR of the TCR CDR3, the HTBI primer set was used. One entry per CDR3 protein, called by TCRdb with MiXCR from the multiplex PCR reads. The sample has around 400,000 distinct CDR3 sequences, 13% seen once. The CDR3 runs to 16 residues. With V trimmed by 2 bases and J by 8 bases, 3 bases remained unmatched. The germline gives CDR1 MDHEN, CDR2 SYDVKM. This clonotype was recorded only once. Its target is unknown. V and J are TRBV28 and TRBJ2-1; TRBD2 aligns across 16 bases. The sample consisted of blood. The receptor's source is a woman between 18 and 29 years old with Graves' hyperthyroidism. The CDR3 DNA is TGTGCCAGCAGTTTAGGGACTAGCGGGGGGGGACATGAGCAGTTCTTC. It yields the protein CASSLGTSGGGHEQFF.